Each of the 8 T cell receptor beta chains below was sequenced from the same sample in a study of T cells after posttransplantation cyclophosphamide (dated by TCRdb to about 2016). The protocol used for the library was the immunoSEQ multiplex PCR assay. TCRdb obtained this table from immuneACCESS and retained in-frame rearrangements with V and J assigned. These tables miss some clones; where compared with another copy, unresolved V genes account for less than half of the shortfall, and the remainder is unexplained. The sample data list about 10,000 clones, and around 89% of these were observed just once. The ten largest clones take up over 20% of the sample. In the paper's terms, the time point label means: posttransplant day relative to BM transplant. The control group consisted of over 10 patients who received myeloablative marrow transplants with methotrexate plus a calcineurin inhibitor and who were sampled 1 year after transplant.

Specimen: PBMCs, collected after an allogeneic stem cell transplant with a calcineurin inhibitor and methotrexate. These receptors were obtained from a male patient between 25 and 40 years old who received an allogeneic stem cell transplant from an unrelated donor, was CMV-positive, and had no GVHD. After a transplant, the graft donor may have provided part of the T cells.

As regards this clone: This sample also contains other DNA sequences that code for the same CDR3. The chain has TRBV7-9 and TRBJ2-5, with D possibly TRBD2 on 6 matching bases. The CDR3 extends over 14 amino acids. V lost 5 bases and J 3 bases, leaving 13 bases between the germline ends. Germline lookup yields CDR1 SEHNR and CDR2 FQNEAQ (reference sequence). The CDR3 region is CASSVRTTEETQYF. CDR3 nucleotide sequence: TGTGCCAGCAGCGTCCGGACTACCGAAGAGACCCAGTACTTC.

The chain combines TRBV5-4 with TRBJ2-5; 8 nucleotides align to TRBD2. Germline V gene sequence: CDR1 SGHNT, CDR2 YYREEE (reference sequence). The CDR3 spans 16 residues. V lost 3 bases to trimming and J lost 4 bases; unmatched junction nucleotides: 11. The CDR3 DNA sequence: TGTGCCAGCAGCTATCTATCCAGCGGGAGTACAGAGACCCAGTACTTC. Residues: CASSYLSSGSTETQYF.

The J gene is TRBJ2-5, the V gene TRBV13, with 11 bases identical to TRBD1. Losses at the gene ends were 4 bases for V and 5 bases for J; bases not matched to a gene: 6. Germline lookup yields CDR1 PRHDT and CDR2 FYEKMQ (reference sequence). CDR3 length equals 15 residues. CDR3 DNA: TGTGCCAGCAGCTCCTTGGACAGGGGGCCGGAGACCCAGTACTTC. Its protein is CASSSLDRGPETQYF.

The V gene is TRBV7-9, the J gene TRBJ2-3, with 9 bases lining up with TRBD1. The CDR3 extends over 15 amino acids. From germline, CDR1 is SEHNR and CDR2 FQNEAQ (reference sequence). The trim removed 5 bases at V and 3 bases at J, leaving 6 bases unmatched. CDR3 bases: TGTGCCAGCAGCGACAGGGGGAAAGGAACAGATACGCAGTATTTT. Translating gives CASSDRGKGTDTQYF.

The chain carries TRBV23-1 and TRBJ2-7; D possibly corresponds to TRBD2 (6 bases). TRBV23-1 is recorded as an ORF, its role being uncertain. The CDR3 runs 15 residues. The V and J ends lost 0 bases and 3 bases respectively, with 12 bases between them. The CDR3 loop is CASSQSPGVDYEQYV. As DNA, the CDR3 is TGCGCCAGCAGTCAATCTCCGGGGGTGGACTACGAGCAGTACGTC.

This clone occurred once. V usage is TRBV7-2 and J usage is TRBJ2-2; D not certain. V lost 5 bases to trimming and J lost 5 bases, with 9 bases between them. From germline, CDR1 is SGHTA and CDR2 FQGNSA. This CDR3 is 13 amino acids long. CDR3 amino acids: CASSLGFTGELFF. Written as DNA, the CDR3 is TGTGCCAGCAGCCTCGGGTTTACCGGGGAGCTGTTTTTT. Complete variable domain (other parts from reference TRBV7-2 and TRBJ2-2): GAGVSQSPSNKVTEKGKDVELRCDPISGHTALYWYRQSLGQGLEFLIYFQGNSAPDKSGLPSDRFSAERTGGSVSTLTIQRTQQEDSAVYLCASSLGFTGELFFGEGSRLTVL.

The chain has TRBV5-1 and TRBJ1-6; no clear D gene. Germline values: CDR1 SGHRS, CDR2 YFSETQ. This CDR3 comprises 15 residues. Deletions cut 0 bases from V and 5 bases from J, with 9 bases between. The DNA for the CDR3 is TGCGCCAGCAGCTTGGCCTTACAAAATAATTCACCCCTCCACTTT. This codes for CASSLALQNNSPLHF.

The rearrangement joins TRBV19 to TRBJ1-4; D remains ambiguous. There are 15 residues in the CDR3. CDR1 and CDR2 from the germline V gene are LNHDA and SQIVND (reference sequence). Trimming stripped 3 bases from V and 5 bases from J, with 13 bases between. CDR3 loop: CASSILFGGNEKLFF. The DNA for the CDR3 is TGTGCCAGTAGTATCCTCTTCGGAGGGAATGAAAAACTGTTTTTT.